This T cell receptor (beta chain) emerged from a study of identical twins (dated by TCRdb to the mid-2010s). About the full investigation: The study deep-sequenced TCR alpha and beta repertoires from monozygotic twins, unrelated adults of various ages and cord blood to test whether fetal clonotypes persist. Replicate twin experiments were performed at different times using different library preparation protocols to rule out contamination.

A few counts support this clonotype. Its target antigen remains unknown. There are no base qualities to consult, and no much larger clone falls within one base. The study at large found these results: Compared with coincidental sharing between unrelated individuals, an excess of low generation-probability sequences was observed among out-of-frame TCR alpha sequences shared between twins. Invariant T cells such as MAIT and iNKT could partly confound zero-insertion analyses, although diverse VJ usage argued against such confounding for most clonotypes. The excess sharing between twins in beta out-of-frame sequences was weaker because fewer shared sequences reduced the signal-to-noise ratio. Because the same donors could not be followed over many years, the conclusions relied on cross-sectional statistical analysis. Abundant cord blood beta clonotypes had fewer insertions, young adult naive repertoires showed a similar but weaker trend, and memory repertoires showed no such trend. Out-of-frame TCR alpha sharing in monozygotic twins was systematically underestimated by recombination models, whereas sharing between unrelated individuals was in agreement with the recombination models.

Library construction relied on 5' RACE. The instrument given in TCRdb is Illumina HiSeq 2000. Template switching introduced a universal primer binding site; the final cDNA contained a unique molecular identifier, enabling accurate counting of TCR cDNA molecules. First-strand cDNA for TCR alpha and beta chains was synthesized from specific primers in the conserved constant-segment region. Each cDNA library was double barcoded, with a SMART-Mk sample barcode plus Illumina barcodes, to control for contamination. TruSeq adapter sequences and Illumina sample barcodes were added in two successive PCR steps. Sequencing of the TCR alpha and beta cDNA libraries was done on the Illumina HiSeq platform using custom primers. Regarding the original processing steps: MiGEC processed the raw reads to extract unique molecular identifiers, while MiXCR was used to determine the CDR3 positions. For each individual, recombination models were inferred using an EM algorithm with the repgenHMM and IGoR tools. The tcR package in R was used for shared clonotype analysis, with sharing normalized by the product of cloneset sizes. Out-of-frame nonproductive sequences were analyzed to study raw recombination free of thymic and clonal selection effects. Clones were called with MiXCR by TCRdb after fastp trimmed the public reads at Q25, and only in-frame beta chains were retained. Here each entry gathers all rows of one CDR3 protein and keeps the most common genes and DNA. TCRdb's processing, not the authors', yielded these V and J calls. This sample holds nearly 650,000 distinct CDR3 sequences; roughly 7.2% were observed only once. 1.6% of the sample comes from the top ten.

Every donor in the study was a healthy Caucasian. Three pairs of female monozygotic twins, all aged roughly 18 to 30 years, made up the twin cohort. The RNA used for TCR libraries was isolated from peripheral blood mononuclear cells. These data also formed part of another study, on yellow fever vaccine responses in identical twins. The second study's paper adds: According to the authors, in identical twins the way T cells responded to vaccination appeared partly convergent and partly personalized. In the study, vaccine-responding T cell clones were precisely tracked in identical twins.

The TCR sequence derives from a woman younger than 30 in good health. The sequenced sample consisted of PBMCs.

The DNA is as follows: TGCAGCGTCGACCCGACAGGGCTGGATGGCTACACCTTC. Its coded protein is CSVDPTGLDGYTF. Rearrangement joined TRBV29-1 to TRBJ1-2, and TRBD1 aligns with 7 junction nucleotides. From a lookup of the germline V gene, CDR1 and CDR2 are SQVTM and ANQGSEA. Including the terminal cysteine and phenylalanine, the CDR3 comprises 13 residues. Only the CDR3 DNA is retained, 39 bases long and in frame from the first base. Trimmed from V: 6 bases; trimmed from J: 6 bases; junction bases lacking a gene match: 10.